These 9 T cell receptor beta chains share one sample of origin, sequenced in a study of cytomegalovirus exposure and HLA in healthy donors. The PCR was carried out with 60 Vbeta primers and 13 Jbeta primers. This table comes from immunoSEQ multiplex PCR, and its TCRdb copy is limited to in-frame clones, with some not included. This sample has under 250,000 clones, with 70% to 80% found just once. The sequenced sample was PBMCs. The receptors originated from a woman younger than 45 in good health and CMV-seronegative.

The chain is built from TRBV21-1 and TRBJ1-2; TRBD1, the D gene given by the table, was not confirmed from the DNA. TRBV21-1 is a known pseudogene. This CDR3 is 15 amino acids long. The CDR3 protein is CASSKAGKGTGGYTF. CDR3 coding DNA: TGTGCCAGCAGCAAAGCCGGAAAGGGGACAGGCGGCTACACCTTC.

With respect to this clone: Other DNA sequences in the sample encode the same CDR3. This chain joins TRBV9 and TRBJ1-4; 10 bases agree with TRBD1. Germline CDR1 and CDR2: SGDLS and YYNGEE. The CDR3 sequence is 14 residues long. J gave up 5 bases and V 4 bases, and 2 bases lay outside the gene matches. CDR3 sequence: CASSPGQGNEKLFF. CDR3 in DNA: TGTGCCAGCAGCCCGGGACAGGGGAATGAAAAACTGTTTTTT.

The chain carries TRBV5-1 and TRBJ2-5; no clear D. The DNA end lines up better with TRBJ2-7; the J call may be wrong. The V gene's germline CDR1 is SGHRS and CDR2 YFSETQ. CDR3 length: 12 residues. The CDR3 DNA sequence: TGCGCCAGCAGCCCCGACATCTACGAGCAGTACTTC. As protein: CASSPDIYEQYF.

V gene TRBV7-9 combines with J gene TRBJ2-7; 8 nucleotides align to TRBD2. The CDR3 contains 13 residues. Per the germline V gene, CDR1 is SEHNR and CDR2 is FQNEAQ (reference sequence). The V gene end was trimmed by 1 base and the J gene end by 6 bases; junction bases not matched to a gene: 2. The CDR3 reads CASSLVSGVEQYF. CDR3 in DNA: TGTGCCAGCAGCTTAGTTAGCGGGGTCGAGCAGTACTTC.

The chain combines TRBV6-6 with TRBJ2-3; TRBD1 is a possible D gene (7 bases). This CDR3 region has 15 residues. Germline assignment: CDR1 MNHNY and CDR2 SVGAGI (reference sequence). V lost 10 bases and J 0 bases, leaving 17 bases between the germline ends. CDR3 coding DNA: TGTGCCATCTCTCGCGGGACAGATAGCACAGATACGCAGTATTTT. It translates to CAISRGTDSTDTQYF.

This chain joins TRBV11-2 and TRBJ2-2; 7 bases are shared with TRBD1. The CDR3 is 16 residues long. Germline V gene data show CDR1 as SGHAT and CDR2 as FQNNGV. With V trimmed by 5 bases and J by 5 bases, 11 bases remained unmatched. The CDR3, as DNA: TGTGCCAGCAGCCACGGGACAGAGATAAGAACCGGGGAGCTGTTTTTT. It encodes CASSHGTEIRTGELFF.

The chain combines TRBV5-8 with TRBJ1-5; D is unresolved. V was pared by 1 base and J by 4 bases, with 15 bases between. CDR1 SGHTS and CDR2 YDEGEE come from the germline V gene. The CDR3 is 16 residues long. Written as DNA, the CDR3 is TGTGCCAGCAGCTTGAGCGGAGGAGGAGGAAATCAGCCCCAGCATTTT. Its translation: CASSLSGGGGNQPQHF.

V is TRBV11-2 and J is TRBJ2-5; D perhaps matches TRBD2 (6 bases). With 5 bases removed from V and 5 bases from J, the gap between germline ends came to 12 bases. The V gene's germline CDR1 is SGHAT and CDR2 FQNNGV. The CDR3 spans 13 residues. CDR3 region: CASSPGVRETQYF. The DNA of the CDR3 is TGTGCCAGCAGCCCGGGGGTACGGGAGACCCAGTACTTC. Together with reference TRBV11-2 and TRBJ2-5, the CDR3 gives the full variable domain: EAGVAQSPRYKIIEKRQSVAFWCNPISGHATLYWYQQILGQGPKLLIQFQNNGVVDDSQLPKDRFSAERLKGVDSTLKIQPAKLEDSAVYLCASSPGVRETQYFGPGTRLLVL.

The gene calls are TRBV7-9 and TRBJ2-6; no clear D gene. The length of the CDR3 is 17 residues. CDR1 SEHNR and CDR2 FQNEAQ come from the germline V gene (reference sequence). Trimming removed 1 base from V and 0 bases from J, with 10 bases in between. CDR3 sequence: CASSLVAKSSGANVLTF. CDR3 DNA sequence: TGTGCCAGCAGCTTAGTCGCTAAAAGCTCTGGGGCCAACGTCCTGACTTTC.